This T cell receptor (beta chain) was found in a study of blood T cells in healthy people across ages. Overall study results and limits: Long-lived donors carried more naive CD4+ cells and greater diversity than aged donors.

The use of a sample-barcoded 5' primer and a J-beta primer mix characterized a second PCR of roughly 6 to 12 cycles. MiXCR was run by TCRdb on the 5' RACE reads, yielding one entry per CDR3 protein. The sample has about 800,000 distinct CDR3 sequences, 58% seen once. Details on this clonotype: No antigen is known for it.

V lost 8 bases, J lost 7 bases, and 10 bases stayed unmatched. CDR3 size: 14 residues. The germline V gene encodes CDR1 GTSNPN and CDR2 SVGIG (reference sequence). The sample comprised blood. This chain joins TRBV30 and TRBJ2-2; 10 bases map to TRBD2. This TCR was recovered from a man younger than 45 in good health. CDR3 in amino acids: CAQKGTSVNGELFF. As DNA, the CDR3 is TGTGCCCAAAAAGGGACTAGCGTAAACGGGGAGCTGTTTTTT.